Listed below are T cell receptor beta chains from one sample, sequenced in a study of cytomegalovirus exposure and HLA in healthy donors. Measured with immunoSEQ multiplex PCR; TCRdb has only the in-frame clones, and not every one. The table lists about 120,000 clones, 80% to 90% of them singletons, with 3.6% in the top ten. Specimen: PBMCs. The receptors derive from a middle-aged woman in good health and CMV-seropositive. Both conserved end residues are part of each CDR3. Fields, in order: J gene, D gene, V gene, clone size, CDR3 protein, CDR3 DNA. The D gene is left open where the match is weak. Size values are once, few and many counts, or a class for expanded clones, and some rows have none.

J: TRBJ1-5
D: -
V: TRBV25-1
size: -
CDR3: CASSEFSGDNQPQHF
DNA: TGTGCCAGCAGTGAATTTAGTGGTGACAATCAGCCCCAGCATTTT

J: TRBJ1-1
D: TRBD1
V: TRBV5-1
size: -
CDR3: CATTDTGGTEAFF
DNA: TGCGCCACCACCGATACAGGGGGCACTGAAGCTTTCTTT

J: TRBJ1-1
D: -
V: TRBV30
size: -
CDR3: CAWTRGGFEAFF
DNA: TGTGCCTGGACAAGGGGGGGCTTCGAAGCTTTCTTT

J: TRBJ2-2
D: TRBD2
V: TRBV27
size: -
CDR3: CASRLGGSQHTGELFF
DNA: TGTGCCAGCAGGTTGGGGGGGTCGCAGCACACCGGGGAGCTGTTTTTT

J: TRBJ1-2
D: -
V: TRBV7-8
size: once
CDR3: CASSIRQKLNYGYTF
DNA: TGTGCCAGCAGCATACGACAGAAACTTAACTATGGCTACACCTTC

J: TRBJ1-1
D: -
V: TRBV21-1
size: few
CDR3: CASSKQGHLNTEAFF
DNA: TGTGCCAGCAGCAAACAGGGACACCTTAACACTGAAGCTTTCTTT

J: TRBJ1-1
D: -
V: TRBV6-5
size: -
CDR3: CASTPLGNTEAFF
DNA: TGTGCCAGCACCCCCCTGGGCAACACTGAAGCTTTCTTT

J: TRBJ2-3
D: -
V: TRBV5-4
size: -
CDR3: CASSLWHASPHLGTDTQYF
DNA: TGTGCCAGCAGCCTCTGGCACGCAAGTCCCCATCTCGGGACAGATACGCAGTATTTT

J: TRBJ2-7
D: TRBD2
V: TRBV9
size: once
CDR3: CASSVERERSYEQYF
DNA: TGTGCCAGCAGCGTAGAGCGGGAGAGATCCTACGAGCAGTACTTC

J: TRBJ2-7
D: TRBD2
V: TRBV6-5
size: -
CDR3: CASSRTSGRAFEQYF
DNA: TGTGCCAGCAGTCGGACTAGCGGGAGGGCCTTCGAGCAGTACTTC

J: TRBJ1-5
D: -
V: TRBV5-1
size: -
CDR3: CASSLDPGDSNQPQHF
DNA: TGCGCCAGCAGCTTGGACCCAGGGGATAGCAATCAGCCCCAGCATTTT

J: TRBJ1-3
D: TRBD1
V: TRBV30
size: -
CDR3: CAWSFSGTGANTIYF
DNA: TGTGCCTGGAGTTTCTCCGGGACAGGGGCAAACACCATATATTTT

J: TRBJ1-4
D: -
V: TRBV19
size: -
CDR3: CASSETGATNEKLFF
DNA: TGTGCCAGTAGTGAAACAGGTGCAACTAATGAAAAACTGTTTTTT

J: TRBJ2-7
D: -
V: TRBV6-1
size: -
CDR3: CASSLSTDSYEQYF
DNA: TGTGCCAGCAGTCTAAGCACAGATTCCTACGAGCAGTACTTC

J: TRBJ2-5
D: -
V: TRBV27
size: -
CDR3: CASSLGGGENQGTQYF
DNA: TGTGCCAGCAGTTTGGGAGGAGGGGAAAATCAAGGGACCCAGTACTTC

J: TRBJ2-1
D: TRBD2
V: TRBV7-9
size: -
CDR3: CASSLGPGGIDEQFF
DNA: TGTGCCAGCAGCTTAGGGCCGGGGGGGATCGATGAGCAGTTCTTC

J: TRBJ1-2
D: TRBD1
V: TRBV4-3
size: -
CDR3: CASSLLGTANYGYTF
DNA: TGCGCCAGCAGCCTACTCGGGACAGCTAACTATGGCTACACCTTC

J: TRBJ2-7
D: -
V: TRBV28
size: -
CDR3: CASSGQTYEQYF
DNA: TGTGCCAGCAGCGGACAGACCTACGAGCAGTACTTC

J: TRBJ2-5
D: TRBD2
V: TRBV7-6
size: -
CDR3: CASTITGLASLAQYF
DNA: TGTGCCAGCACCATCACAGGACTAGCTAGTTTGGCCCAGTACTTC

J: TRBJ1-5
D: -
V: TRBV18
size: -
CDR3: CASSPVSRQPQHF
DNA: TGTGCCAGCTCACCTGTTTCGCGGCAGCCCCAGCATTTT

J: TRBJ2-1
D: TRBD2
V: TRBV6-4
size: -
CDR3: CASSSGVYNEQFF
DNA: TGTGCCAGCAGTAGCGGGGTCTACAATGAGCAGTTCTTC

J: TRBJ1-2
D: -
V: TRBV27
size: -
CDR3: CASSPDRGVVYGYTF
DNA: TGTGCCAGCAGTCCAGACAGAGGAGTAGTCTATGGCTACACCTTC

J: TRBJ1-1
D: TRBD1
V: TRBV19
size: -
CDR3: CASNTGGTEAFF
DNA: TGTGCCAGTAATACAGGGGGCACTGAAGCTTTCTTT

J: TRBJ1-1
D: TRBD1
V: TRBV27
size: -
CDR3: CASSPPGQSEAFF
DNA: TGTGCCAGCAGTCCCCCGGGACAGAGTGAAGCTTTCTTT

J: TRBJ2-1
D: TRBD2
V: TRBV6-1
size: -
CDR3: CASSETGTSGYNEQFF
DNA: TGTGCCAGCAGTGAAACGGGGACTAGCGGGTACAATGAGCAGTTCTTC

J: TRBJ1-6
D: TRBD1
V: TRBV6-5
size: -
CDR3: CATLGGQGNSPLHF
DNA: TGTGCCACCCTCGGGGGACAGGGTAATTCACCCCTCCACTTT

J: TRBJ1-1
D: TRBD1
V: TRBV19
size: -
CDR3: CASSMRGLGQGNTEAFF
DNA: TGTGCCAGTAGTATGCGGGGTTTAGGACAGGGTAACACTGAAGCTTTCTTT

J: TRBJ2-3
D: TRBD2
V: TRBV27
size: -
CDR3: CASSSKTPTSGSTDTQYF
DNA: TGTGCCAGCAGTTCTAAGACACCGACTAGCGGGAGCACAGATACGCAGTATTTT

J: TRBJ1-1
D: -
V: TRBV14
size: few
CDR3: CASSQVYTEAFF
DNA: TGTGCCAGCAGCCAAGTATACACTGAAGCTTTCTTT

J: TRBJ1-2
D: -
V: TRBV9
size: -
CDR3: CASSVGGGYGYTF
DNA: TGTGCCAGCAGCGTAGGAGGGGGCTATGGCTACACCTTC

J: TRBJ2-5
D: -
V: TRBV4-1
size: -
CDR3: CASSQGQVPNIGTQYF
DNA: TGCGCCAGCAGCCAAGGGCAGGTCCCCAACATTGGGACCCAGTACTTC

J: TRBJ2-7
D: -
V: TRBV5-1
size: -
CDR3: CASNPGGEYEQYF
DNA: TGCGCCAGCAACCCCGGTGGAGAATACGAGCAGTACTTC

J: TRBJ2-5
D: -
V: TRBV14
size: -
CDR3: CASSQFWGRETQYF
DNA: TGTGCCAGCAGCCAATTCTGGGGCCGGGAGACCCAGTACTTC

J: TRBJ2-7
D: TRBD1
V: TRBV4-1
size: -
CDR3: CASSQDTDTGQAYEQYF
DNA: TGCGCCAGCAGCCAAGATACCGATACTGGACAGGCGTACGAGCAGTACTTC

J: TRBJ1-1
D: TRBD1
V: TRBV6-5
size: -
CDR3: CASTIGTGGTEAFF
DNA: TGTGCCAGCACGATAGGGACAGGGGGCACTGAAGCTTTCTTT

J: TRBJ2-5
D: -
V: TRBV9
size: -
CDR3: CASNGRGDQETQYF
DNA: TGTGCCAGCAATGGGCGGGGAGACCAAGAGACCCAGTACTTC

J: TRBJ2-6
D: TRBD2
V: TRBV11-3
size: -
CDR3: CASIPRRPGLEFTGANVLTF
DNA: TGTGCCAGCATCCCTAGACGGCCGGGACTAGAATTTACAGGGGCCAACGTCCTGACTTTC

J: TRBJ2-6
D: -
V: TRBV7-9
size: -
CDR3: CASSRERGRAGANVLTF
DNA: TGTGCCAGCAGCCGCGAGAGAGGCAGGGCTGGGGCCAACGTCCTGACTTTC

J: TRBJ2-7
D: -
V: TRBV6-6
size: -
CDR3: CASSLGGEQYF
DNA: TGTGCCAGCAGCCTAGGGGGCGAGCAGTACTTC

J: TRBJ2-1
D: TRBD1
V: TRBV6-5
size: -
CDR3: CASSYYGTGGNEQFF
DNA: TGTGCCAGCAGTTACTATGGGACAGGGGGCAATGAGCAGTTCTTC

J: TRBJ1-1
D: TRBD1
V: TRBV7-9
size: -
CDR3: CASSLARGRRTEAFF
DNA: TGTGCCAGCAGCCTGGCCAGGGGGCGGAGAACTGAAGCTTTCTTT

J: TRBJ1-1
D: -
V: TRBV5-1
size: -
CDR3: CASRITLNTEAFF
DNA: TGCGCCAGCAGAATCACTCTGAACACTGAAGCTTTCTTT

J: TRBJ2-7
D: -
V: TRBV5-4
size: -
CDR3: CASSTGGAGGMTEQYF
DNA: TGTGCCAGCAGCACAGGGGGAGCGGGGGGAATGACCGAGCAGTACTTC

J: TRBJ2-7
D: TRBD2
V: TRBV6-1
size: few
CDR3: CASSEDPSGRYEQYF
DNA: TGTGCCAGCAGTGAAGACCCTAGCGGACGCTACGAGCAGTACTTC

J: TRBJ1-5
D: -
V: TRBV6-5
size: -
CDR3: CASSSGNQPQHF
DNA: TGTGCCAGCAGTTCCGGGAATCAGCCCCAGCATTTT

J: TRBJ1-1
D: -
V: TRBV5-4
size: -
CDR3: CASSEGGINTEAFF
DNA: TGTGCCAGCAGCGAGGGGGGGATCAACACTGAAGCTTTCTTT

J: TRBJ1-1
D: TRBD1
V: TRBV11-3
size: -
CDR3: CASSLLTGGNTEAFF
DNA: TGTGCCAGCAGCCTATTGACAGGGGGCAACACTGAAGCTTTCTTT

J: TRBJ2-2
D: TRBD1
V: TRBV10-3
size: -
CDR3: CAISGQGFGTGELFF
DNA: TGTGCCATCAGCGGACAGGGGTTCGGCACCGGGGAGCTGTTTTTT

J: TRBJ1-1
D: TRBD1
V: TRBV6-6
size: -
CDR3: CASSTNKNRGSTEAFF
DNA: TGTGCCAGCAGTACAAATAAAAACAGGGGGAGCACTGAAGCTTTCTTT

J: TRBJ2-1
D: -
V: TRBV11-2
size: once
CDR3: CASSSGYNEQFF
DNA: TGTGCCAGCAGCTCGGGGTACAATGAGCAGTTCTTC

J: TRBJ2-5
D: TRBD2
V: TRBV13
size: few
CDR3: CASKPGLAGAETQYF
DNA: TGTGCCAGTAAACCGGGACTAGCGGGAGCAGAGACCCAGTACTTC

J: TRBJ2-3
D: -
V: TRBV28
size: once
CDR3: CASSFLQGWSDTQYF
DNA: TGTGCCAGCAGTTTTTTGCAGGGGTGGTCCGATACGCAGTATTTT

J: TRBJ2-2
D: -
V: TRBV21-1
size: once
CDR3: CASRTRTEGGADTGELFF
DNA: TGTGCCAGCAGGACGAGAACGGAAGGGGGGGCCGACACCGGGGAGCTGTTTTTT

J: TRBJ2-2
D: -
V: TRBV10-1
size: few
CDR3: CASMIRLAFRNTGELFF
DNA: TGCGCCAGCATGATACGGCTAGCGTTCAGGAACACCGGGGAGCTGTTTTTT

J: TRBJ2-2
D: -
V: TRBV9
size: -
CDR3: CASSVTGTGELFF
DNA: TGTGCCAGCAGCGTCACAGGCACCGGGGAGCTGTTTTTT

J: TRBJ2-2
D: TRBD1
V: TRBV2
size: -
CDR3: CATWTGGTGELFF
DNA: TGTGCCACCTGGACAGGGGGTACCGGGGAGCTGTTTTTT

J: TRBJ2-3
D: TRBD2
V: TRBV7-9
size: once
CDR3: CASSLARGGRAVDTQYF
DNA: TGTGCCAGCAGCTTAGCGCGCGGCGGGAGGGCCGTTGATACGCAGTATTTT

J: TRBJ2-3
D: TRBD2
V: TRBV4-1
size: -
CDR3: CASSQASGSDTQYF
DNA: TGCGCCAGCAGCCAAGCTAGCGGGAGTGATACGCAGTATTTT

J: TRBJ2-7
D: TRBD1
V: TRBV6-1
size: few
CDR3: CASSAGTGITYEQYF
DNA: TGTGCCAGCAGCGCCGGGACAGGGATAACCTACGAGCAGTACTTC